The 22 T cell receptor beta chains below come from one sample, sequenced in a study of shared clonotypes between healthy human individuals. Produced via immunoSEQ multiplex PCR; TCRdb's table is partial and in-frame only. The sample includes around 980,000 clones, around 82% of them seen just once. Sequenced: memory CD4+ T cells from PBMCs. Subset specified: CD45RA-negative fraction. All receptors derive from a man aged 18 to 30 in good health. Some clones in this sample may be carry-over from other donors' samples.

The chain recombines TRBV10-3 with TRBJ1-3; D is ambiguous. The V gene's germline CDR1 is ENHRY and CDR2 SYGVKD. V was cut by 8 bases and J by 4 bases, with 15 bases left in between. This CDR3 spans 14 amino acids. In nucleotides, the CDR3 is TGTGCCATCGGGGTCGCCCCAAACGGAAACACCATATATTTT. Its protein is CAIGVAPNGNTIYF.

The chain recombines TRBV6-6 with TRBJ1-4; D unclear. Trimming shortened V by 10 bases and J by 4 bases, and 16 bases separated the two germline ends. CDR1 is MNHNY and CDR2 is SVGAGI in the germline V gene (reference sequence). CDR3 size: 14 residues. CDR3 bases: TGTGCCACTCAACGGACGAGCGATAATGAAAAACTGTTTTTT. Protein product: CATQRTSDNEKLFF.

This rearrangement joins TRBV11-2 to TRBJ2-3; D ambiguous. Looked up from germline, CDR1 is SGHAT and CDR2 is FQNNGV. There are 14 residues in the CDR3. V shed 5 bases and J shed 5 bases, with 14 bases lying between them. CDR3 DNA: TGTGCCAGCAGCCCCACGGTCGGCCTAGATACGCAGTATTTT. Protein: CASSPTVGLDTQYF.

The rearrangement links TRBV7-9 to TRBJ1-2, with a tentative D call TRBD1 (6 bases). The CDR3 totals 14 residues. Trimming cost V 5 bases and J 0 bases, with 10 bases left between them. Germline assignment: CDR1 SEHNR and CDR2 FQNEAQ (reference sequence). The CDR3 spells CASSPKGANYGYTF. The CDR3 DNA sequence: TGTGCCAGCAGCCCAAAGGGGGCTAACTATGGCTACACCTTC.

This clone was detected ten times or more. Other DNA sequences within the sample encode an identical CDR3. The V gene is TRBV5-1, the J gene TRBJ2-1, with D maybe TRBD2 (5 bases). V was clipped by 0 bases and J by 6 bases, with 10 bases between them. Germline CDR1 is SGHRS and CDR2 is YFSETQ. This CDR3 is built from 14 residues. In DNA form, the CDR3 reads TGCGCCAGCAGCTTGGTCGAGCGGTCCAATGAGCAGTTCTTC. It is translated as CASSLVERSNEQFF. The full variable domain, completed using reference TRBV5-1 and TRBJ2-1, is KAGVTQTPRYLIKTRGQQVTLSCSPISGHRSVSWYQQTPGQGLQFLFEYFSETQRNKGNFPGRFSGRQFSNSRSEMNVSTLELGDSALYLCASSLVERSNEQFFGPGTRLTVL.

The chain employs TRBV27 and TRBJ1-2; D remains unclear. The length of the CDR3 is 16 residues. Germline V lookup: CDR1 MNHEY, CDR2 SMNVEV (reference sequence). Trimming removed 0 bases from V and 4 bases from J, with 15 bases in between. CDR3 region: CASSLSLNKRAYGYTF. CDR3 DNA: TGTGCCAGCAGTTTATCCCTCAATAAAAGGGCCTATGGCTACACCTTC.

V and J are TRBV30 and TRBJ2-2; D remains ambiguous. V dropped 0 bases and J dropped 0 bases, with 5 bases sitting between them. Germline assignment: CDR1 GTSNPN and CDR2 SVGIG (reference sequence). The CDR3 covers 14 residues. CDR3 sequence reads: CAWSVWPNTGELFF. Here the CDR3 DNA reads TGTGCCTGGAGTGTATGGCCGAACACCGGGGAGCTGTTTTTT. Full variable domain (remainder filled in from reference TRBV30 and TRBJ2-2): SQTIHQWPATLVQPVGSPLSLECTVEGTSNPNLYWYRQAAGRGLQLLFYSVGIGQISSEVPQNLSASRPQDRQFILSSKKLLLSDSGFYLCAWSVWPNTGELFFGEGSRLTVL.

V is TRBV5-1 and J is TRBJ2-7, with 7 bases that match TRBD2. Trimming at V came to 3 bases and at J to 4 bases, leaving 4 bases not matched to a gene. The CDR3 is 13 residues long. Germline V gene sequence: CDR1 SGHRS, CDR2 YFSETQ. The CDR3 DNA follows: TGCGCCAGCAGCTGGTCTAGCGGATACGAGCAGTACTTC. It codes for CASSWSSGYEQYF.

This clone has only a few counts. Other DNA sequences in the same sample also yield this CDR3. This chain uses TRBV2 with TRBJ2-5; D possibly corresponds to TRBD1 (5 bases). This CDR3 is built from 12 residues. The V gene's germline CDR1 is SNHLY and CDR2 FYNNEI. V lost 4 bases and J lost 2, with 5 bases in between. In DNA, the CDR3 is TGTGCCAGCAGTGCAGGGCAAGAGACCCAGTACTTC. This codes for CASSAGQETQYF.

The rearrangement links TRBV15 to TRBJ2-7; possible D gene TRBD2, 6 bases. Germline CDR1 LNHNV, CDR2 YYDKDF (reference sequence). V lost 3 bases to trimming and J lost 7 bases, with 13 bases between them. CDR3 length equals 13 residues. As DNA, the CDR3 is TGTGCCACCAGCAGTCCCGCCGGGGGTGAGCAGTACTTC. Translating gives CATSSPAGGEQYF.

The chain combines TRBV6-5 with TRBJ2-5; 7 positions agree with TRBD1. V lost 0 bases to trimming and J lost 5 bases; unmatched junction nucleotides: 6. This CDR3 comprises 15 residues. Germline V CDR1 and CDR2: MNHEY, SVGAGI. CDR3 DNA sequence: TGTGCCAGCAGTTACTCGCAGGGGGTTTTGGAGACCCAGTACTTC. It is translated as CASSYSQGVLETQYF.

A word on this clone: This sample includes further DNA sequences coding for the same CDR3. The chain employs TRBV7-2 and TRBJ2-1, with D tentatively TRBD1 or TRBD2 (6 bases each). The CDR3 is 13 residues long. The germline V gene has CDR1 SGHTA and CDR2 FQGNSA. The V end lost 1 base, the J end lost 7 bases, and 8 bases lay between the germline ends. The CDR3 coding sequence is TGTGCCAGCAGCTTAGAGGGGGGTAATGAGCAGTTCTTC. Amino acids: CASSLEGGNEQFF.

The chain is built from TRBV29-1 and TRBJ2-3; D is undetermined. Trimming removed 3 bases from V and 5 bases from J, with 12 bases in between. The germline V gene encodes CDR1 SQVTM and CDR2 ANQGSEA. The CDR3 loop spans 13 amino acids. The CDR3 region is CSVETRYGDTQYF. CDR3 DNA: TGCAGCGTTGAGACGCGGTACGGAGATACGCAGTATTTT.

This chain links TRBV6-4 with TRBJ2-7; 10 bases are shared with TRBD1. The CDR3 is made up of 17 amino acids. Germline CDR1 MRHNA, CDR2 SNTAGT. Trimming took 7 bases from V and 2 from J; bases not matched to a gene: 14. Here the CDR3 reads CASTRDRGTREAYEQYF. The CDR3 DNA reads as TGTGCCAGCACCCGGGACAGGGGAACTAGAGAGGCCTACGAGCAGTACTTC.

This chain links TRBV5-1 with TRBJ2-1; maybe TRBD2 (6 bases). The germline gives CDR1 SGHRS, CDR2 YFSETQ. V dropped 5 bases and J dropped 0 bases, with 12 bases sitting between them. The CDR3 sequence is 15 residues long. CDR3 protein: CASRRGVSSYNEQFF. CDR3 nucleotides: TGCGCCAGCAGACGCGGGGTAAGCTCCTACAATGAGCAGTTCTTC.

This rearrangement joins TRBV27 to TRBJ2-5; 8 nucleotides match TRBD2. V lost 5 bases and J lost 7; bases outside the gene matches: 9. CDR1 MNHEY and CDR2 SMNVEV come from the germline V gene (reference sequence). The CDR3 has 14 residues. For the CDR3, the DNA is TGTGCCAGCAGTCTCCTAGCGGGCGACGGGACCCAGTACTTC. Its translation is CASSLLAGDGTQYF.

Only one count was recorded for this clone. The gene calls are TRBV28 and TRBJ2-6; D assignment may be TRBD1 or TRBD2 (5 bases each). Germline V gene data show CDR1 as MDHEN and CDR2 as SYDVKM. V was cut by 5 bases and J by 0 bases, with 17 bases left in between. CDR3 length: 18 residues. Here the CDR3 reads CASSPRDGRNSGANVLTF. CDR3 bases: TGTGCCAGCAGTCCAAGGGACGGCAGGAACTCTGGGGCCAACGTCCTGACTTTC.

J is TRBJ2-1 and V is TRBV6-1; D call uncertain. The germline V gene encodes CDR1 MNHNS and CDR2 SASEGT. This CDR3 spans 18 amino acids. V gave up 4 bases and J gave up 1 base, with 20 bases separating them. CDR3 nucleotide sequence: TGTGCCAGCAGTGGCCTAAGGGTATGGAGTGGGTCCTACAATGAGCAGTTCTTC. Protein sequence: CASSGLRVWSGSYNEQFF.

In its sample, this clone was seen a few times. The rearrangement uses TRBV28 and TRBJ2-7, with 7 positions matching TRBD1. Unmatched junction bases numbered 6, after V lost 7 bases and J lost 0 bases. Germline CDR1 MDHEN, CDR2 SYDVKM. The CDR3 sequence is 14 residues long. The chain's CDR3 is CASKVGGASYEQYF. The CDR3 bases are TGTGCCAGCAAGGTAGGGGGCGCCTCCTACGAGCAGTACTTC.

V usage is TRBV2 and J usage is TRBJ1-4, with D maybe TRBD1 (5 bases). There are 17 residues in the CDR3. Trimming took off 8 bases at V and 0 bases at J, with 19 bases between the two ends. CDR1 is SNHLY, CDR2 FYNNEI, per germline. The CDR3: CASGSSVREATNEKLFF. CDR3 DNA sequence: TGTGCCAGCGGGAGTTCAGTCAGGGAAGCAACTAATGAAAAACTGTTTTTT.

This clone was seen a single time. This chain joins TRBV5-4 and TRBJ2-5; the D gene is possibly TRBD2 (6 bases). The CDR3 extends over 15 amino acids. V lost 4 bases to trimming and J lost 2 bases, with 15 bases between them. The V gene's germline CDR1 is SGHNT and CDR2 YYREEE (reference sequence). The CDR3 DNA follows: TGTGCCAGCAGCCGACCGGGACTCCAACAAGAGACCCAGTACTTC. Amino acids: CASSRPGLQQETQYF.

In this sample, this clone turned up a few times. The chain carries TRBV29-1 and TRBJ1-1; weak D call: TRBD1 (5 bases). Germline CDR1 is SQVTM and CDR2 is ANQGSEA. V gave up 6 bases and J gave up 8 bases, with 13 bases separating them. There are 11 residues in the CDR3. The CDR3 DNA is TGCAGCGTGGCAAGGTGGGGGGAAGCTTTCTTT. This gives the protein CSVARWGEAFF. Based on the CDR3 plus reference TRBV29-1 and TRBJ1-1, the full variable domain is SAVISQKPSRDICQRGTSLTIQCQVDSQVTMMFWYRQQPGQSLTLIATANQGSEATYESGFVIDKFPISRPNLTFSTLTVSNMSPEDSSIYLCSVARWGEAFFGQGTRLTVV.